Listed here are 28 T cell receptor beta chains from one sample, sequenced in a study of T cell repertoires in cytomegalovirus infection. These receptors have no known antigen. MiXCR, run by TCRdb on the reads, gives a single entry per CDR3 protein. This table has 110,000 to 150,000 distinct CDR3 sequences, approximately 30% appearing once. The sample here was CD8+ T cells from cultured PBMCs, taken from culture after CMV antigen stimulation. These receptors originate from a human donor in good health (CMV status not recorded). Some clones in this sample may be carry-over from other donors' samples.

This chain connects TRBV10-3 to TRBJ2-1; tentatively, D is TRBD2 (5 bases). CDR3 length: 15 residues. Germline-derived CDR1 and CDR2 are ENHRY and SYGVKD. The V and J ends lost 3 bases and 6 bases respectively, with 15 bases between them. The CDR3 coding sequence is TGTGCCATCAGTGACCGAGGGTGGGCAGGCAATGAGCAGTTCTTC. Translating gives CAISDRGWAGNEQFF.

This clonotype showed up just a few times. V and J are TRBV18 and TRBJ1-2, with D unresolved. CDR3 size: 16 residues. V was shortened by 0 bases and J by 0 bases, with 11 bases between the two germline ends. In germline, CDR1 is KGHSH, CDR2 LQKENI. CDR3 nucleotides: TGTGCCAGCTCACCACCGTTAGGAGGAGCTAACTATGGCTACACCTTC. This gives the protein CASSPPLGGANYGYTF.

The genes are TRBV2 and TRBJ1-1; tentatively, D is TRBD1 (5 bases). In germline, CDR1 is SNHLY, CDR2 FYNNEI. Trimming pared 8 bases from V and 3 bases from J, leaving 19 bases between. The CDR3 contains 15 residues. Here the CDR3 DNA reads TGTGCCAGCCAAGGGGAGCTTTATGGGGACACTGAAGCTTTCTTT. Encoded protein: CASQGELYGDTEAFF.

The CDR3 DNA sequence: TGTGCCAGCAGTTCGGGACTAGTAGTTCCAGATACGCAGTATTTT. Protein: CASSSGLVVPDTQYF. The V gene is TRBV6-6, the J gene TRBJ2-3; 8 positions match TRBD2. CDR3 length: 15 amino acids. From germline, CDR1 is MNHNY and CDR2 SVGAGI (reference sequence). J was trimmed by 4 bases and V by 4 bases; bases with no gene match: 7.

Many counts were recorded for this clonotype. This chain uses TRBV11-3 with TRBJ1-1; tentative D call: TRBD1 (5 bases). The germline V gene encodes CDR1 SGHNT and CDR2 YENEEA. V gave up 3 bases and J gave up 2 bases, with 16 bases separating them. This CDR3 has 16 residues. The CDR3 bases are TGTGCCAGCAGCTTGGACGGTAGGGGCGGAAACACTGAAGCTTTCTTT. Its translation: CASSLDGRGGNTEAFF.

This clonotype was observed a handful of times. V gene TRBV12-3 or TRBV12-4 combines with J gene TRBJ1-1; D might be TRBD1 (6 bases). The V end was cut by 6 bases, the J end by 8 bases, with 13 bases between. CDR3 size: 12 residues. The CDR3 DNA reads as TGTGCCAGCAGCCCGACAGGCTACGAAGCTTTCTTT. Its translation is CASSPTGYEAFF.

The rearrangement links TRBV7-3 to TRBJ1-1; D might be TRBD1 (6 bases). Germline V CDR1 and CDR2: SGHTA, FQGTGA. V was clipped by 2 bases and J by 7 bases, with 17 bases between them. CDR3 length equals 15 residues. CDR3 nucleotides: TGTGCCAGCAGCTTAGGATTTGGGGGGGCTGGTGAAGCTTTCTTT. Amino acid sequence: CASSLGFGGAGEAFF.

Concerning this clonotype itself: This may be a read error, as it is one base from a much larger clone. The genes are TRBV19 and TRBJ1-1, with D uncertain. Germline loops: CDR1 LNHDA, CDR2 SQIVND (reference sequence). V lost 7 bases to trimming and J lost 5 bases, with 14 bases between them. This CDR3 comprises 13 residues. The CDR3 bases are TGTGCCAGTAAATTTCAGTGGTGGACTGAAGCTTTCTTT. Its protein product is CASKFQWWTEAFF.

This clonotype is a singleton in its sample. CDR3 sequence (DNA): TGTGCCAGCAGTGCATGGGGACAGTCCTACGAGCAGTACTTC. Its protein is CASSAWGQSYEQYF. This chain links TRBV6-1 with TRBJ2-7, with 7 nucleotides matching TRBD1. Germline CDR1 reads MNHNS; CDR2 reads SASEGT. This CDR3 region has 14 residues. The ends lost 4 bases at V and 1 base at J; junction bases unmatched: 4.

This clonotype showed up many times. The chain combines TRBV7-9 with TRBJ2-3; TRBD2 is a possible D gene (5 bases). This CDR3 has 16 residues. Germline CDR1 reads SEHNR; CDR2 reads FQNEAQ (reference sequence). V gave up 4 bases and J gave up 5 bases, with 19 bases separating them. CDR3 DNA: TGTGCCAGCAGCTCCCTTTCCGGCGGGCGCGGAGATACGCAGTATTTT. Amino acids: CASSSLSGGRGDTQYF.

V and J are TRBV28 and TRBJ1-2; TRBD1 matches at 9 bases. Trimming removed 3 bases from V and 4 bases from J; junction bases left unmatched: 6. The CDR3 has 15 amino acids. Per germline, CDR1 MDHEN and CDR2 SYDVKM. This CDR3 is CASSFPGTGSYGYTF. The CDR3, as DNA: TGTGCCAGCAGTTTCCCCGGGACAGGGTCCTATGGCTACACCTTC.

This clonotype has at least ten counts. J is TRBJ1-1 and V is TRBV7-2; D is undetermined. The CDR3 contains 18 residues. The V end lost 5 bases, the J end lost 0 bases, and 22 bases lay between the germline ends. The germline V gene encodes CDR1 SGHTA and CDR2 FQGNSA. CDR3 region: CASSHSLLDSNMNTEAFF. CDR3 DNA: TGTGCCAGCAGCCATTCGCTGTTGGACTCCAACATGAACACTGAAGCTTTCTTT.

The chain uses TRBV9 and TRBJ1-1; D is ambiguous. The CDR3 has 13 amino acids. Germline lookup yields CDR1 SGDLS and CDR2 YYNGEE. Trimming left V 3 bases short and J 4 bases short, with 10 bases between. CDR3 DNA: TGTGCCAGCAGCGCCGGGATCAGCACTGAAGCTTTCTTT. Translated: CASSAGISTEAFF.

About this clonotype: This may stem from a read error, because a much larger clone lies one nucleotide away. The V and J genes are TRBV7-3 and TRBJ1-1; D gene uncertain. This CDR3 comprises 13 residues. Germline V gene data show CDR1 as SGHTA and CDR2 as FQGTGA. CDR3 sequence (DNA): TGTGCCAGCAGCTTACTACTGAGCACTGAAGCTTCCTTT. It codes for CASSLLLSTEASF. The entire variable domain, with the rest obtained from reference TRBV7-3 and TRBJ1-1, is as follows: GAGVSQTPSNKVTEKGKYVELRCDPISGHTALYWYRQSLGQGPEFLIYFQGTGAADDSGLPNDRFFAVRPEGSVSTLKIQRTERGDSAVYLCASSLLLSTEASFGQGTRLTVV.

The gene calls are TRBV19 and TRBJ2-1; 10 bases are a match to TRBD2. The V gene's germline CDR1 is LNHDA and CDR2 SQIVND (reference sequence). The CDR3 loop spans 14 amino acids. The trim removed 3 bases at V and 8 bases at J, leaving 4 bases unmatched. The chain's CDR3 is CASSISGRIHEQFF. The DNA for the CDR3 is TGTGCCAGTAGTATTAGCGGGAGGATCCATGAGCAGTTCTTC.

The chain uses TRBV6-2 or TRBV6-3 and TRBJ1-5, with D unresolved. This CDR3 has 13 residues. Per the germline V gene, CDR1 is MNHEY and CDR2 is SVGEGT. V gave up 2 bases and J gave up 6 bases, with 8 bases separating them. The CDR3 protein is CASSYAGSQPQHF. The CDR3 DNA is TGTGCCAGCAGTTACGCCGGTAGTCAGCCCCAGCATTTT.

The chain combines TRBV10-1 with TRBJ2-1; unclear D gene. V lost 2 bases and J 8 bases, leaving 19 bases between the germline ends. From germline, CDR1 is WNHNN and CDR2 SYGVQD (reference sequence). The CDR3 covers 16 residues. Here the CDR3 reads CASSEPRPCRPYEQFF. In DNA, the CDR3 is TGCGCCAGCAGTGAGCCTCGGCCTTGTAGGCCGTATGAGCAGTTCTTC.

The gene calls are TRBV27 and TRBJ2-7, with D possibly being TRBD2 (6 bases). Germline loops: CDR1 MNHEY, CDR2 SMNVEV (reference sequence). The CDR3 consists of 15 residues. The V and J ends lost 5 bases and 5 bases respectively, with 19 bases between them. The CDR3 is CASSASGWGVNEQYF. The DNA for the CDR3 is TGTGCCAGCAGTGCATCGGGCTGGGGGGTGAACGAGCAGTACTTC.

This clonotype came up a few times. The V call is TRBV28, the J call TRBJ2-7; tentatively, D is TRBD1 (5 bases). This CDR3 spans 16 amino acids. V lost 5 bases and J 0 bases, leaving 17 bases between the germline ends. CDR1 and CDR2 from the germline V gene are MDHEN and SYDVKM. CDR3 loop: CASSPGRALYSYEQYF. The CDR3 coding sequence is TGTGCCAGCAGTCCGGGCAGGGCCCTTTACTCCTACGAGCAGTACTTC.

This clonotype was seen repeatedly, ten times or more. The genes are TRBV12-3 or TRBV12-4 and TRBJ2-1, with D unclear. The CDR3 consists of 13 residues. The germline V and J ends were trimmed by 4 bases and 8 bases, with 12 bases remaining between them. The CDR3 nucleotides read TGTGCCAGCAGTTCCACCCTACACCATGAGCAGTTCTTC. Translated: CASSSTLHHEQFF.

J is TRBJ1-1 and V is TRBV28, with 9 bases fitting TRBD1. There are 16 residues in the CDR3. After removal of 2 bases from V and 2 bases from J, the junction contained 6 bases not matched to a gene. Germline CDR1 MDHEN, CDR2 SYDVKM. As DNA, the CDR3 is TGTGCCAGCAGTTTAGGGGGACAGGGCCCTAACACTGAAGCTTTCTTT. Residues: CASSLGGQGPNTEAFF.

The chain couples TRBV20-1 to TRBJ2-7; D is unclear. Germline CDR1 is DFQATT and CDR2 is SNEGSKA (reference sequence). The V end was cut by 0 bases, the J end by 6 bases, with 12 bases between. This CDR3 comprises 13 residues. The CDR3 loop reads CSAREGLWGEQYF. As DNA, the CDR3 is TGCAGTGCTAGAGAGGGCCTATGGGGCGAGCAGTACTTC.

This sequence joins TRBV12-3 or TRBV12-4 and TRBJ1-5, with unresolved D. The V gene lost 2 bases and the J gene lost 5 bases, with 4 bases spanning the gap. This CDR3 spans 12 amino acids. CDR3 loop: CASSLNHQPQHF. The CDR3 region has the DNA TGTGCCAGCAGTTTAAATCATCAGCCCCAGCATTTT.

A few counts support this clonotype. As DNA, the CDR3 is TGCAGCGTTGGGATCAGCGGGGGGCGTTGGTACGAGCAGTACTTC. The encoded protein is CSVGISGGRWYEQYF. The gene calls are TRBV29-1 and TRBJ2-7; 9 nucleotides match TRBD2. Germline CDR1 and CDR2: SQVTM and ANQGSEA. The V and J ends lost 4 bases and 4 bases, in that order; junction bases with no gene match: 11. The CDR3 has 15 amino acids.

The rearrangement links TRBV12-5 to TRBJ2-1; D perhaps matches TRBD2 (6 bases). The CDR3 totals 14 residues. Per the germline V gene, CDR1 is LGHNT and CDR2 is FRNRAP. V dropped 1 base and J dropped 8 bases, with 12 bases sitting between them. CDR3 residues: CASGLGLVVDEQFF. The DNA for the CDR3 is TGTGCTAGTGGTTTGGGACTAGTAGTGGATGAGCAGTTCTTC.

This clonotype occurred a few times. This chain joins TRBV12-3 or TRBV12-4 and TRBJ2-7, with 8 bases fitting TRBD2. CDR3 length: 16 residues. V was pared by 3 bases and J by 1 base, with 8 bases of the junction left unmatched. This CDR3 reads CASSFSAAGGSYEQYF. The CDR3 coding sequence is TGTGCCAGCAGTTTTTCGGCGGCGGGGGGTTCCTACGAGCAGTACTTC.

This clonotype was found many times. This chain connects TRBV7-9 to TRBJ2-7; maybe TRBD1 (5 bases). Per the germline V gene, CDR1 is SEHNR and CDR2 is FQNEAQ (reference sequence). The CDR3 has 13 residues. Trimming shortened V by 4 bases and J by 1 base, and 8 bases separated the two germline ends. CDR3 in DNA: TGTGCCAGCAGCTCGACAGCTTCCTACGAGCAGTACTTC. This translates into CASSSTASYEQYF.

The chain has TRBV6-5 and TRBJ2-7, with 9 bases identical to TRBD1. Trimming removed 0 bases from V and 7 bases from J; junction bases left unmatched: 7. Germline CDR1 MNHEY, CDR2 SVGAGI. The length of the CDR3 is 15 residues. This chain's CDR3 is CASSYSEQGAQEQYF. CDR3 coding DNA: TGTGCCAGCAGTTACTCGGAACAGGGGGCTCAGGAGCAGTACTTC.